Sequencing of this T cell receptor beta chain was carried out in a study of CD8+ T cells in alopecia areata. The sequencing template was cDNA reverse transcribed from extracted RNA. Produced via immunoSEQ multiplex PCR; TCRdb's table is partial and in-frame only. The sample holds under 250,000 clones, more than 45% seen once. Germline CDR1 is SGDLS and CDR2 is YYNGEE. This CDR3 has 13 amino acids. Trimming took off 1 base at V and 8 bases at J, with 9 bases between the two ends. Treatment: oral pan-JAK inhibitor, 5-10 mg twice daily. This chain links TRBV9 with TRBJ1-4; D is unclear. The starting material was CD4+ T cells sorted from blood, obtained at week 4, from a patient treated with tofacitinib. This TCR was recovered from a human donor with alopecia areata. The CDR3 is CASSVTEGEKLFF. For the CDR3, the DNA is TGTGCCAGCAGCGTAACGGAGGGCGAAAAACTGTTTTTT. The variable domain in full, with the rest retrieved from reference TRBV9 and TRBJ1-4, is DSGVTQTPKHLITATGQRVTLRCSPRSGDLSVYWYQQSLDQGLQFLIQYYNGEERAKGNILERFSAQQFPDLHSELNLSSLELGDSALYFCASSVTEGEKLFFGSGTQLSVL.